The subject of this entry is one TCR beta chain. Its antigen is not identified. These data originate in a study of cytomegalovirus exposure and HLA in healthy donors. With V trimmed by 5 bases and J by 2 bases, 1 base remained unmatched. CDR1 and CDR2 from the germline V gene are SEHNR and FQNEAQ (reference sequence). CDR3 length equals 13 residues. The PCR contained 60 Vbeta and 13 Jbeta primers. Only in-frame clones appear in the TCRdb table, and some are missing; sequencing was by immunoSEQ multiplex PCR. The sample contains some 150,000 clones, 60% to 80% of which appear only once. General study findings and limits: Specific recognition of CMV antigens was confirmed in vitro for a few chains (all CMV-associated). By a later analysis, the bulk of CMV-associated TCR beta chains appeared HLA-restricted.

The sequence was collected from a man aged 40-50 years in good health and CMV-seronegative. Sequencing was carried out using PBMCs. The chain joins TRBV7-9 to TRBJ2-7; 9 nucleotides line up with TRBD1. CDR3 sequence: CASSDRGTYEQYF. CDR3 in DNA: TGTGCCAGCAGCGACAGGGGGACCTACGAGCAGTACTTC. The full variable domain, with the rest looked up from reference TRBV7-9 and TRBJ2-7, is DTGVSQNPRHKITKRGQNVTFRCDPISEHNRLYWYRQTLGQGPEFLTYFQNEAQLEKSRLLSDRFSAERPKGSFSTLEIQRTEQGDSAMYLCASSDRGTYEQYFGPGTRLTVT.